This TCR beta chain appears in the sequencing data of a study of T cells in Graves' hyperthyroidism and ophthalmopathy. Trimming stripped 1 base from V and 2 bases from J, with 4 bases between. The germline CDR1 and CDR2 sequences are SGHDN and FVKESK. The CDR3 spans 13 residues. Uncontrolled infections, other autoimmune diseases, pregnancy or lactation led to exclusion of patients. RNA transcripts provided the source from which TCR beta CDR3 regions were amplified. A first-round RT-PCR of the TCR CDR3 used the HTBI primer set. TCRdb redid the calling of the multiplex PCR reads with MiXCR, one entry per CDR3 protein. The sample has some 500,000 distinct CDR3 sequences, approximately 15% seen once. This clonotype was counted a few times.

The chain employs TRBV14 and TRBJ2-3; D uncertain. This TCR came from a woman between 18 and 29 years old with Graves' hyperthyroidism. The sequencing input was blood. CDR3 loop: CASSQVLTDTQYF. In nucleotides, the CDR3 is TGTGCCAGCAGCCAAGTGCTCACAGATACGCAGTATTTT. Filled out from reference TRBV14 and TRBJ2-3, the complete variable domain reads EAGVTQFPSHSVIEKGQTVTLRCDPISGHDNLYWYRRVMGKEIKFLLHFVKESKQDESGMPNNRFLAERTGGTYSTLKVQPAELEDSGVYFCASSQVLTDTQYFGPGTRLTVL.